A selection of T cell receptor beta chains follows, all from one sample in a study of shared clonotypes between healthy human individuals. Libraries were prepared by immunoSEQ multiplex PCR; TCRdb keeps only in-frame clonotypes and omits some of them. The sample contains about 450,000 clones, roughly three quarters of which appear only once. The sequenced sample consisted of PBMCs. Source of these receptors: a woman aged 40 to 50 in good health. Some clones in this sample may be carry-over from other donors' samples. CDR3s include the opening cysteine and the closing phenylalanine or tryptophan. The D gene is left open where the match is weak. Clone size appears in some rows only: once, few, many, or a class for an expanded clone.

>NA|TRBV6-1|NA|TRBJ1-1
CASSENGRSYEAFF
TGTGCCAGCAGTGAAAATGGGAGATCTTATGAAGCTTTCTTT
>TRBD2|TRBV9|NA|TRBJ2-1
CASSRASGSGDNEQFF
TGTGCCAGCAGCAGAGCCAGCGGGAGCGGGGACAATGAGCAGTTCTTC
>TRBD2|TRBV5-1|NA|TRBJ2-7
CASSLMPSGGSSYEQYF
TGCGCCAGCAGCTTGATGCCTAGCGGGGGGAGCTCCTACGAGCAGTACTTC
>NA|TRBV27|NA|TRBJ2-2
CASSLETRNTGELFF
TGTGCCAGCAGTCTGGAGACTAGAAACACCGGGGAGCTGTTTTTT
>TRBD2|TRBV7-9|NA|TRBJ2-1
CASSVRLAGEYNEQFF
TGTGCCAGCAGCGTACGACTAGCGGGCGAGTACAATGAGCAGTTCTTC
>NA|TRBV10-1|NA|TRBJ1-1
CASRQGLNTEAFF
TGCGCCAGCAGACAGGGATTGAACACTGAAGCTTTCTTT
>TRBD2|TRBV5-1|once|TRBJ2-7
CASSLGSWTSFSYEQYF
TGCGCCAGCAGCTTGGGCTCTTGGACTAGCTTTTCCTACGAGCAGTACTTC
>NA|TRBV6-1|few|TRBJ2-1
CASSEWQEQFF
TGTGCCAGCAGTGAATGGCAGGAGCAGTTCTTC
>TRBD1|TRBV5-6|NA|TRBJ2-7
CASSGIQGSAVYEQYF
TGTGCCAGCAGCGGAATACAGGGGTCGGCGGTCTACGAGCAGTACTTC
>NA|TRBV19|NA|TRBJ1-2
CASSNPGGALGYTF
TGTGCCAGTAGTAACCCGGGTGGGGCGCTTGGCTACACCTTC
>TRBD1|TRBV7-6|NA|TRBJ1-4
CASSDRGQGAREKLFF
TGTGCCAGCAGCGATCGCGGACAGGGGGCCCGGGAAAAACTGTTTTTT
>NA|TRBV5-4|NA|TRBJ2-2
CASSPGGANTGELFF
TGTGCCAGCAGCCCCGGGGGCGCGAACACCGGGGAGCTGTTTTTT
>NA|TRBV5-6|few|TRBJ2-7
CASSLAPTVATYEQYF
TGTGCCAGCAGCTTGGCCCCGACAGTCGCGACCTACGAGCAGTACTTC